The rows below give T cell receptor beta chains drawn from one sample of a study of cytomegalovirus exposure and HLA in healthy donors. Sequencing used immunoSEQ multiplex PCR; TCRdb keeps in-frame clones, though not all of them. This table has roughly 150,000 clones, 64% appearing once. The source material was PBMCs. These receptors all come from a woman in her twenties or thirties in good health and CMV-seropositive. The CDR3 runs from the conserved cysteine through the conserved F or W. A D gene is named only where the DNA matches it firmly. Where a row states a size, it is once, few, many or the class of an expanded clone; other rows omit it.

NA	NA	TRBV6-5	TRBJ2-3	CASSYAARPTDTQYF	TGTGCCAGCAGTTATGCGGCCAGACCCACAGATACGCAGTATTTT
NA	NA	TRBV5-1	TRBJ1-1	CASSLAAGGAGRAFF	TGCGCCAGCAGCTTGGCTGCTGGGGGGGCAGGTAGAGCTTTCTTT
TRBD1	NA	TRBV19	TRBJ2-2	CATQQGSRELFF	TGTGCCACCCAACAGGGGAGCCGGGAGCTGTTTTTT
NA	NA	TRBV14	TRBJ2-5	CASSMIGGQETQYF	TGTGCCAGCAGCATGATAGGGGGACAAGAGACCCAGTACTTC
NA	few	TRBV27	TRBJ1-1	CASSFQVNTEAFF	TGTGCCAGCAGTTTCCAGGTTAACACTGAAGCTTTCTTT
NA	few	TRBV6-5	TRBJ1-2	CASRGLTFGYTF	TGTGCCAGCCGAGGACTGACCTTTGGCTACACCTTC
TRBD1	NA	TRBV29-1	TRBJ1-3	CSAGTGGDTIYF	TGCAGCGCTGGGACAGGGGGAGACACCATATATTTT
NA	NA	TRBV28	TRBJ1-2	CASSLGREQSYGYTF	TGTGCCAGCAGTTTAGGACGGGAGCAGTCCTATGGCTACACCTTC
NA	NA	TRBV27	TRBJ1-1	CASSFQGLNTEAFF	TGTGCCAGCAGTTTTCAAGGACTCAACACTGAAGCTTTCTTT
NA	NA	TRBV4-1	TRBJ1-1	CASRLRTLNTEAFF	TGCGCCAGCAGGCTTCGGACACTGAACACTGAAGCTTTCTTT
NA	once	TRBV7-2	TRBJ2-1	CASSLVTYGGSEQFF	TGTGCCAGCAGCTTAGTAACTTATGGCGGATCCGAGCAGTTCTTC
TRBD2	few	TRBV30	TRBJ2-7	CAWSRAGGGVSYEQYF	TGTGCCTGGAGTAGGGCGGGGGGGGGAGTCTCCTACGAGCAGTACTTC